The rows below give T cell receptor beta chains drawn from one sample of a study of neurological immune-mediated disorders. From the 5' RACE reads, TCRdb called clonotypes with MiXCR, one entry per CDR3 protein. The table lists tens of thousands of distinct CDR3 sequences, approximately 14% of them singletons. The sequenced sample consisted of PBMCs. These TCRs come from a woman aged 45-65 years in good health. Both conserved end residues are part of each CDR3. D genes are given only for firm matches. A row's size may be missing; if present it is once, few, many or a size class.

size	D	V	J	CDR3	DNA
NA	NA	TRBV12-3/TRBV12-4	TRBJ1-2	CASSLIPGKGNYGYTF	TGTGCCAGCAGTTTAATCCCCGGGAAAGGGAACTATGGCTACACCTTC
many	NA	TRBV5-1	TRBJ1-4	CASSLDGLNEKLFF	TGCGCCAGCAGCCTGGACGGACTGAATGAAAAACTGTTTTTT
many	TRBD1	TRBV12-3/TRBV12-4	TRBJ1-5	CASSPRTGGSNQPQHF	TGTGCCAGCAGTCCTCGGACAGGGGGTAGCAATCAGCCCCAGCATTTT
many	NA	TRBV20-1	TRBJ2-2	CSAREQPNTGELFF	TGCAGTGCTAGAGAACAGCCGAACACCGGGGAGCTGTTTTTT
many	NA	TRBV7-2	TRBJ2-7	CASSLKGRGYEQYF	TGTGCCAGCAGCCTCAAGGGGAGAGGTTACGAGCAGTACTTC
many	NA	TRBV5-1	TRBJ1-1	CASSSTDGLNTEAFF	TGCGCCAGCAGCTCTACGGACGGATTGAACACTGAAGCTTTCTTT
many	TRBD1	TRBV7-6	TRBJ1-1	CASSLVESAKRDRGRIDGIGAFF	TGTGCCAGCAGCTTAGTAGAATCGGCTAAAAGGGACAGGGGGCGAATAGACGGCATTGGAGCTTTCTTT
many	TRBD1	TRBV7-2	TRBJ1-2	CASSYGQGANYGYTF	TGTGCCAGCAGCTACGGACAGGGGGCTAACTATGGCTACACCTTC
many	NA	TRBV28	TRBJ1-3	CASSLGQVTHSGNTIYF	TGTGCCAGCAGTTTGGGTCAGGTAACCCACTCTGGAAACACCATATATTTT
NA	NA	TRBV12-3/TRBV12-4	TRBJ1-1	CASSRLGTTGNTEAFF	TGTGCCAGCAGTAGACTGGGGACAACTGGGAACACTGAAGCTTTCTTT
many	NA	TRBV20-1	TRBJ1-1	CSAREEAFF	TGCAGTGCTAGAGAGGAAGCTTTCTTT
NA	NA	TRBV3-1	TRBJ2-1	CASSQDPVALSYNEQFF	TGTGCCAGCAGCCAAGATCCAGTAGCGCTCTCCTACAATGAGCAGTTCTTC
many	NA	TRBV28	TRBJ2-7	CASSYGDLYEQYF	TGTGCCAGCAGTTACGGGGACCTCTACGAGCAGTACTTC
many	TRBD1	TRBV10-3	TRBJ2-5	CAISVRTGQETQYF	TGTGCCATCAGTGTACGGACAGGGCAAGAGACCCAGTACTTC
many	TRBD1	TRBV12-3/TRBV12-4	TRBJ2-7	CASRDRGYEQYF	TGTGCCAGCAGGGACAGGGGCTACGAGCAGTACTTC
many	TRBD1	TRBV5-1	TRBJ1-1	CASGRQGMNTEAFF	TGCGCCAGCGGTAGACAGGGGATGAACACTGAAGCTTTCTTT
many	NA	TRBV12-3/TRBV12-4	TRBJ1-1	CASSGRAGNTEAFF	TGTGCCAGCAGCGGACGGGCGGGGAACACTGAAGCTTTCTTT
few	TRBD1	TRBV7-2	TRBJ1-4	CASGPDRGHEKLFF	TGTGCCAGCGGGCCGGACAGGGGGCATGAAAAACTGTTTTTT
many	NA	TRBV5-1	TRBJ1-3	CASSLDRAGNTIYF	TGCGCCAGCAGCTTGGACCGGGCCGGAAACACCATATATTTT
many	NA	TRBV9	TRBJ1-2	CASSVEPLYFLTF	TGTGCCAGCAGCGTAGAGCCGTTATATTTTCTCACCTTC
few	NA	TRBV11-1	TRBJ2-3	CASSFRVSTDTQYF	TGTGCCAGCAGCTTCCGGGTGAGCACAGATACGCAGTATTTT
many	TRBD2	TRBV28	TRBJ2-3	CASSSPAGGRTDTQYF	TGTGCCAGCAGTTCGCCGGCGGGAGGGCGCACAGATACGCAGTATTTT
many	NA	TRBV5-1	TRBJ1-1	CASSDQGLENTEAFF	TGCGCCAGCAGTGATCAGGGGTTGGAGAACACTGAAGCTTTCTTT
many	TRBD1	TRBV27	TRBJ2-7	CASRQGALYEQYF	TGTGCCAGCAGACAGGGGGCCCTCTACGAGCAGTACTTC
many	TRBD2	TRBV4-2	TRBJ2-5	CASSQGLAALQETQYF	TGTGCCAGCAGCCAAGGACTAGCGGCCTTACAAGAGACCCAGTACTTC
many	TRBD1	TRBV7-9	TRBJ2-2	CASSTTTGAGELFF	TGTGCCAGCAGCACGACCACAGGGGCCGGGGAGCTGTTTTTT
many	NA	TRBV5-1	TRBJ2-3	CASSLVSDTQYF	TGCGCCAGCAGCTTGGTTTCAGATACGCAGTATTTT
many	TRBD2	TRBV6-6	TRBJ2-5	CASSYSRAGGRQETQYF	TGTGCCAGCAGTTACTCGAGGGCGGGAGGTCGACAAGAGACCCAGTACTTC
NA	NA	TRBV18	TRBJ2-3	CASSPLGETTDTQYF	TGTGCCAGCTCACCACTCGGGGAGACCACAGATACGCAGTATTTT
many	NA	TRBV18	TRBJ1-5	CASSPGFNQPQHF	TGTGCCAGCTCACCAGGGTTCAATCAGCCCCAGCATTTT
many	TRBD1	TRBV10-3	TRBJ1-1	CAIGTGGASTEAFF	TGTGCCATCGGAACAGGGGGCGCGAGCACTGAAGCTTTCTTT
many	TRBD1	TRBV12-3/TRBV12-4	TRBJ1-5	CASSSTGGAQPQHF	TGTGCCAGCAGCTCGACAGGGGGTGCTCAGCCCCAGCATTTT
many	NA	TRBV5-1	TRBJ2-1	CASSLEGTPNNEQFF	TGCGCCAGCAGCTTGGAGGGGACACCTAACAATGAGCAGTTCTTC
many	NA	TRBV4-1	TRBJ1-1	CASSSSYNTEAFF	TGCGCCAGCAGCTCGAGCTATAACACTGAAGCTTTCTTT